This T cell receptor (beta chain) was sequenced for a study of blood T cell repertoires in COVID-19. The overall study: Samples came from the United States, Italy and Spain, spanning acute and convalescent COVID-19. T cells, B-cell-depleted T cells, or PBMCs provided the cDNA or gDNA that served as material.

Original methodology: Using reference gene primer amplification, nucleated cell counts were estimated. Sequencing used immunoSEQ multiplex PCR; TCRdb keeps in-frame clones, though not all of them. Clone size and V and J calls were adopted from that table, with D and trimming inferred from the DNA. The table lists around 260,000 clones, 83% of them singletons. Germline CDR1 and CDR2: SGHTA and FQGNSA. V gave up 0 bases and J gave up 19 bases; unmatched junction bases: 12. The CDR3 has 14 residues. The J gene is TRBJ1-6, the V gene TRBV7-2, with 7 positions matching TRBD1. This TCR was sampled from a woman aged 45-65 years who had recovered from COVID-19. Sequences were obtained from peripheral blood. The CDR3 reads CASSLALEGAREHF. The CDR3 region has the DNA TGTGCCAGCAGCTTAGCGCTAGAGGGGGCCCGTGAACACTTT.